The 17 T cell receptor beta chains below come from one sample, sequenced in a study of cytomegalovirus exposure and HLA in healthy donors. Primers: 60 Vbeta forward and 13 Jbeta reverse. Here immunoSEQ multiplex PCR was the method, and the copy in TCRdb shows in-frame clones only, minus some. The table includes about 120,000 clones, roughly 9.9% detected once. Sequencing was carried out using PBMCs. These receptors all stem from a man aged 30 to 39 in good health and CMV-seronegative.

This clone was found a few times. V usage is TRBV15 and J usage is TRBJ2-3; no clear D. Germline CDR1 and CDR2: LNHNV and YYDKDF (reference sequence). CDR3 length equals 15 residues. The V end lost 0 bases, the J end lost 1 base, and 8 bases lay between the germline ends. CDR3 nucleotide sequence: TGTGCCACCAGCAGAGACGGAGACCGCACAGATACGCAGTATTTT. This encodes CATSRDGDRTDTQYF.

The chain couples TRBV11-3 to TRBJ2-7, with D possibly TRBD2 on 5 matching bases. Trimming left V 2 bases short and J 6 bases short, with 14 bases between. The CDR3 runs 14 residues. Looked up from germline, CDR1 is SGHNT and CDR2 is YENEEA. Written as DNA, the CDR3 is TGTGCCAGCAGCTTATGGCCAGCGGCATCCGAGCAGTACTTC. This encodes CASSLWPAASEQYF.

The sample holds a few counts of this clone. The CDR3 spells CASSVASNEKLFF. The CDR3 DNA follows: TGTGCCAGCAGCGTAGCCTCTAATGAAAAACTGTTTTTT. The V gene is TRBV9, the J gene TRBJ1-4; D gene uncertain. Trimming stripped 0 bases from V and 3 bases from J, with 3 bases between. This CDR3 comprises 13 residues. CDR1 and CDR2 (germline): SGDLS, YYNGEE. The complete variable domain, with remaining parts taken from reference TRBV9 and TRBJ1-4, reads DSGVTQTPKHLITATGQRVTLRCSPRSGDLSVYWYQQSLDQGLQFLIQYYNGEERAKGNILERFSAQQFPDLHSELNLSSLELGDSALYFCASSVASNEKLFFGSGTQLSVL.

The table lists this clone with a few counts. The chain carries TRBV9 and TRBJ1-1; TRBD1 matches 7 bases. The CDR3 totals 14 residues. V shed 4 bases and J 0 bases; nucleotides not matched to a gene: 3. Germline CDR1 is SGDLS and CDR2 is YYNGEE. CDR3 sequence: CASSSGQVNTEAFF. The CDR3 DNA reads TGTGCCAGCAGCTCCGGACAGGTGAACACTGAAGCTTTCTTT. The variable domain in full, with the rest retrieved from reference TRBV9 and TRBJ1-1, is DSGVTQTPKHLITATGQRVTLRCSPRSGDLSVYWYQQSLDQGLQFLIQYYNGEERAKGNILERFSAQQFPDLHSELNLSSLELGDSALYFCASSSGQVNTEAFFGQGTRLTVV.

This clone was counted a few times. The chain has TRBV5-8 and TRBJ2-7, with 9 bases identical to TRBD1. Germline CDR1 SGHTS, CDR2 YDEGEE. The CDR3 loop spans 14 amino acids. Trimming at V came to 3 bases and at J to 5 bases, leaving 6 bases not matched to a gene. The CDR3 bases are TGTGCCAGCAGCTCACAGGGGGCAAATGACGAGCAGTACTTC. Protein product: CASSSQGANDEQYF. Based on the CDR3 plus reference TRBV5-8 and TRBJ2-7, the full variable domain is EAGVTQSPTHLIKTRGQQATLRCSPISGHTSVYWYQQALGLGLQFLLWYDEGEERNRGNFPPRFSGRQFPNYSSELNVNALELEDSALYLCASSSQGANDEQYFGPGTRLTVT.

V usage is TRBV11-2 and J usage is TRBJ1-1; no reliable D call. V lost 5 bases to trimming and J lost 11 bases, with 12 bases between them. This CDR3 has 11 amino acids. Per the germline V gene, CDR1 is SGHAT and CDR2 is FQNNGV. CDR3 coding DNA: TGTGCCAGCAGCCTAACCGGAGACGCTTTCTTT. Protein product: CASSLTGDAFF.

Here the CDR3 DNA reads TGTGCCAGCAGCTTGGGCAGCGGGACATCCACTGAAGCTTTCTTT. Translation gives CASSLGSGTSTEAFF. The chain couples TRBV7-9 to TRBJ1-1; D may be TRBD1 (6 bases). The V and J ends lost 3 bases and 4 bases respectively, with 15 bases between them. Looked up from germline, CDR1 is SEHNR and CDR2 is FQNEAQ (reference sequence). There are 15 residues in the CDR3. Full variable domain (remainder filled in from reference TRBV7-9 and TRBJ1-1): DTGVSQNPRHKITKRGQNVTFRCDPISEHNRLYWYRQTLGQGPEFLTYFQNEAQLEKSRLLSDRFSAERPKGSFSTLEIQRTEQGDSAMYLCASSLGSGTSTEAFFGQGTRLTVV.

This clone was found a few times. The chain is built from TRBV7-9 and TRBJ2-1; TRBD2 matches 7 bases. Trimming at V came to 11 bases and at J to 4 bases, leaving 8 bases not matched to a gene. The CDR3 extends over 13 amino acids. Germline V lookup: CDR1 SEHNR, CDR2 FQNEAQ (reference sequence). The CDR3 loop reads CAGRREPYNEQFF. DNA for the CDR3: TGTGCCGGACGGCGGGAGCCGTACAATGAGCAGTTCTTC.

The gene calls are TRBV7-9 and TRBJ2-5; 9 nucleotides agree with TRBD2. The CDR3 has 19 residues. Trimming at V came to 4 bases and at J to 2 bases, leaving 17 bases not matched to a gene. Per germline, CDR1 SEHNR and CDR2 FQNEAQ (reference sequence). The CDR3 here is CASSSLGSGRFHFQETQYF. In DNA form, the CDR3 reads TGTGCCAGCAGCTCCCTCGGGAGCGGGAGGTTCCATTTTCAAGAGACCCAGTACTTC.

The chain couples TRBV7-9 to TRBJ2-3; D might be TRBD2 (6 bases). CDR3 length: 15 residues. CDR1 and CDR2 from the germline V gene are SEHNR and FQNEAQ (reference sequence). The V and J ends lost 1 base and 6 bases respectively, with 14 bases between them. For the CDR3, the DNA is TGTGCCAGCAGCTTAGGGCAGGGAGGTTCGGATACGCAGTATTTT. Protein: CASSLGQGGSDTQYF.

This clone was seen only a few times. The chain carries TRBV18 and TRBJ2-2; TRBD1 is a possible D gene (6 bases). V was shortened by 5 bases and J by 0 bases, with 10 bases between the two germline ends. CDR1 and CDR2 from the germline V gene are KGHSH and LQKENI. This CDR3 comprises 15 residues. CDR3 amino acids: CASSRTAPNTGELFF. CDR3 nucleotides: TGTGCCAGCTCAAGGACAGCACCGAACACCGGGGAGCTGTTTTTT.

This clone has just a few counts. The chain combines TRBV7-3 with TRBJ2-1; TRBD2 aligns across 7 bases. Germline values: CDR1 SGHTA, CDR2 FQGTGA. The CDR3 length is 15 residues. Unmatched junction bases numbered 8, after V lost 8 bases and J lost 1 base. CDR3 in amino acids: CASSQGRESYNEQFF. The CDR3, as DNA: TGTGCCAGCTCACAAGGGCGGGAGTCCTACAATGAGCAGTTCTTC.

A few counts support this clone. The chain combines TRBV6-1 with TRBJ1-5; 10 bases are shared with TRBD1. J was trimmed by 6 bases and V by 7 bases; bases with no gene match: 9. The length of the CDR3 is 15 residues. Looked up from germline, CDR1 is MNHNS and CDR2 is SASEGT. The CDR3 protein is CASIRDRGVSQPQHF. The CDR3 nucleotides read TGTGCCAGCATAAGGGACAGGGGAGTTAGTCAGCCCCAGCATTTT.

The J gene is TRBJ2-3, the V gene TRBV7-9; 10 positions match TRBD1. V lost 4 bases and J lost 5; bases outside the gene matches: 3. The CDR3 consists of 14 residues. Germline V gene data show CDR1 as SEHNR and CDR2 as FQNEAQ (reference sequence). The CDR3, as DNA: TGTGCCAGCAGCTCGGACAGGGGGATAGATACGCAGTATTTT. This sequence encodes CASSSDRGIDTQYF.

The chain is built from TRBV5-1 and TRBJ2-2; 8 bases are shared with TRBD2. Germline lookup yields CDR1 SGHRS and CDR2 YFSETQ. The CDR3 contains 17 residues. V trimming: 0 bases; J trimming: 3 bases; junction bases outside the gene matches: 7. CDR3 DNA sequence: TGCGCCAGCAGCTTGGGCCCAAGCGGGAGAGACACCGGGGAGCTGTTTTTT. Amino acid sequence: CASSLGPSGRDTGELFF.

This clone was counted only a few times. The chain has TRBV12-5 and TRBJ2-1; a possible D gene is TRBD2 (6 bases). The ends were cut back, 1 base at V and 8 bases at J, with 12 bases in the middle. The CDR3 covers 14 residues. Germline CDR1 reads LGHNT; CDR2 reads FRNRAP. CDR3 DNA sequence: TGTGCTAGTGGTTTGGGTCGGGAGACCGATGAGCAGTTCTTC. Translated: CASGLGRETDEQFF.

CDR3 sequence reads: CASSPWLAGQETQYF. The CDR3 DNA follows: TGTGCCAGCTCACCATGGCTAGCGGGTCAGGAGACCCAGTACTTC. V is TRBV18 and J is TRBJ2-5; 8 bases agree with TRBD2. The CDR3 length is 15 residues. CDR1 and CDR2 (germline): KGHSH, LQKENI. The V and J ends lost 2 bases and 5 bases, in that order; junction bases with no gene match: 7.